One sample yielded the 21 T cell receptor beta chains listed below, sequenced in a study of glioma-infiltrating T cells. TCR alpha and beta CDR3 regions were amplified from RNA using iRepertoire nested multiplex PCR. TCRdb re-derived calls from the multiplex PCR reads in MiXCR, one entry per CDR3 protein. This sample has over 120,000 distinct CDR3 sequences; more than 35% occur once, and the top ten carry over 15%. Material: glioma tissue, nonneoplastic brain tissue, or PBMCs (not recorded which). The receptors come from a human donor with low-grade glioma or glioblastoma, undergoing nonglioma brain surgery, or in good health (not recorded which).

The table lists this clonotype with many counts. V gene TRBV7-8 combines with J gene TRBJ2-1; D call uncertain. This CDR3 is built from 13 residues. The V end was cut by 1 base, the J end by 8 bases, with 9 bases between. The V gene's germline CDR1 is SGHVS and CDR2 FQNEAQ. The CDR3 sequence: CASSLVSGDEQFF. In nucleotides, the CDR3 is TGTGCCAGCAGCTTAGTTAGTGGGGATGAGCAGTTCTTC.

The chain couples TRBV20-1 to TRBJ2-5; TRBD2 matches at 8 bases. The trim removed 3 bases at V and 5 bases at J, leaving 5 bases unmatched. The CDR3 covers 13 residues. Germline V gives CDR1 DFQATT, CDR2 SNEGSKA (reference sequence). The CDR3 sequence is CSASGLALETQYF. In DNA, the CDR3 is TGCAGTGCTAGTGGACTAGCTCTGGAGACCCAGTACTTC.

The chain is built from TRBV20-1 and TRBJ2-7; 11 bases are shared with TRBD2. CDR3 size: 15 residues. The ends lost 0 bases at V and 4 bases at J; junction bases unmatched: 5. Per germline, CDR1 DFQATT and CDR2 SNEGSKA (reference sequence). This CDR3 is CSARDPGLAVYEQYF. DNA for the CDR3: TGCAGTGCTAGAGATCCGGGACTAGCGGTTTACGAGCAGTACTTC.

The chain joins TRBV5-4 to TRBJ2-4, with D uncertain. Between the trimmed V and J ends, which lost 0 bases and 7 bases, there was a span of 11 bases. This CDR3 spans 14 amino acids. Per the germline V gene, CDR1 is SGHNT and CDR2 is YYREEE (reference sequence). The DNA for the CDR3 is TGTGCCAGCAGCTTGGTCGGTTTGGAGAACATTCAGTACTTC. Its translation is CASSLVGLENIQYF.

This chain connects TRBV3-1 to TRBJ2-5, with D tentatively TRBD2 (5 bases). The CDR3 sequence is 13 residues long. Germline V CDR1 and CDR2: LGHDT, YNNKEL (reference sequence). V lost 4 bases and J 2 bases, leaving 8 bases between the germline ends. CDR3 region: CASSPPGQETQYF. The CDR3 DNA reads TGTGCCAGCAGCCCCCCGGGGCAAGAGACCCAGTACTTC.

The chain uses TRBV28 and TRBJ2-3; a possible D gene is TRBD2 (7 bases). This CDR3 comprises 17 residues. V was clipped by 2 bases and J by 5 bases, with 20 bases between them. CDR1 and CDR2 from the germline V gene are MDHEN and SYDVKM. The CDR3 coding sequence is TGTGCCAGCAGTTTAGGATGGGGCGGGGGCCGCAAAGATACGCAGTATTTT. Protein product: CASSLGWGGGRKDTQYF.

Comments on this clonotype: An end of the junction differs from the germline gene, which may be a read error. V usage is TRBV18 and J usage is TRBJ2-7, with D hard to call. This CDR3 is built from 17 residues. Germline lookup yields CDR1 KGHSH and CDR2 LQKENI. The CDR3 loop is CASSPYRKDLYSYEKYF. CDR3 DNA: TGTGCCAGCTCGCCGTATCGTAAGGACCTATACTCCTACGAGAAGTACTTC.

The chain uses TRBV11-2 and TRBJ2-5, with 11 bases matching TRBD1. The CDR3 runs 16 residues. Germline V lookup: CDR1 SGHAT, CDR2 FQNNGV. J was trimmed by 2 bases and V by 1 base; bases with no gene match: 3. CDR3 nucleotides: TGTGCCAGCAGCTTAGTGGGACAGGGGGGACAAGAGACCCAGTACTTC. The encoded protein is CASSLVGQGGQETQYF.

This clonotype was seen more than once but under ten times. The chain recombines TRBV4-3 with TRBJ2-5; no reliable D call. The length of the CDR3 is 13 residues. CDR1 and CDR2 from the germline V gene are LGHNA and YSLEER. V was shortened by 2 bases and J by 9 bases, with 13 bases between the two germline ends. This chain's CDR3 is CASSQLDDGAQYF. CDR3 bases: TGCGCCAGCAGCCAACTAGATGATGGGGCCCAGTACTTC.

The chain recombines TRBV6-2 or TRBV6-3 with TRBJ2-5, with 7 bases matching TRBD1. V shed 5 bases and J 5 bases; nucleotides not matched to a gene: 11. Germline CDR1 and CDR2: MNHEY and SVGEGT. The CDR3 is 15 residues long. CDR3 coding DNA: TGTGCCAGCAGTCCGGGGACAGAGGGACAGGAGACCCAGTACTTC. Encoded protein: CASSPGTEGQETQYF.

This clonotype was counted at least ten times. CDR3 loop: CASSQGGANTEAFF. The DNA for the CDR3 is TGTGCCAGCAGCCAAGGGGGGGCTAACACTGAAGCTTTCTTT. V is TRBV3-1 and J is TRBJ1-1; D is perhaps TRBD1 (6 bases). The germline CDR1 and CDR2 sequences are LGHDT and YNNKEL (reference sequence). V shed 1 base and J shed 2 bases, with 8 bases lying between them. This CDR3 contains 14 residues.

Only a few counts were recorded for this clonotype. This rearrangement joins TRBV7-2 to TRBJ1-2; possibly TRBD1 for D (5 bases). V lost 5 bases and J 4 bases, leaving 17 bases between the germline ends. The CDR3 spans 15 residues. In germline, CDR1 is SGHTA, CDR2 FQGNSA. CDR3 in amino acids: CASSRSQGIGYGYTF. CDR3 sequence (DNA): TGTGCCAGCAGCAGGTCTCAGGGAATCGGCTATGGCTACACCTTC.

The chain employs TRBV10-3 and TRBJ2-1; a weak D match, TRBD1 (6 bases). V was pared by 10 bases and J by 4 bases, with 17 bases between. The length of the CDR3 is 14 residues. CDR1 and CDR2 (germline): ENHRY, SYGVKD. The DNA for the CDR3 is TGTGCCACATCCGTGGGGACATATTACAATGAGCAGTTCTTC. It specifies CATSVGTYYNEQFF.

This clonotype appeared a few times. The CDR3 DNA follows: TGCAGTGCTAGAGAGACAGTCCTAAATCAGCCCCAGCATTTT. Protein sequence: CSARETVLNQPQHF. The chain couples TRBV20-1 to TRBJ1-5, with D possibly being TRBD1 (5 bases). The V gene lost 0 bases and the J gene lost 4 bases, with 10 bases spanning the gap. In germline, CDR1 is DFQATT, CDR2 SNEGSKA (reference sequence). The CDR3 covers 14 residues.

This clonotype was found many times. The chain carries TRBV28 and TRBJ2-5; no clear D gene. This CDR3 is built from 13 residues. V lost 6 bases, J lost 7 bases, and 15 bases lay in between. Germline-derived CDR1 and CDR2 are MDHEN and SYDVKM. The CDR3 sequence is CASRSDAARTQYF. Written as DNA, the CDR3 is TGTGCCAGCAGATCCGACGCGGCAAGGACCCAGTACTTC.

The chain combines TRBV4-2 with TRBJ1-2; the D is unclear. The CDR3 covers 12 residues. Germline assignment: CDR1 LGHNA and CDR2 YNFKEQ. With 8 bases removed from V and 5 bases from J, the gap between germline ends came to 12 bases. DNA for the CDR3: TGTGCCAGCCTGAGGGTCGGGTATGGCTACACCTTC. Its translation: CASLRVGYGYTF.

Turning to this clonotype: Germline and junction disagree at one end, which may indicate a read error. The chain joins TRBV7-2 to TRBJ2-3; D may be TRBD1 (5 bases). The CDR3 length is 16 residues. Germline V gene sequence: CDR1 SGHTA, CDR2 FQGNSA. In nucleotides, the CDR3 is TGTGCCAGCAGCTTAATTAAAGACAGTAGGGCAGATATGCAGTATTTT. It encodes CASSLIKDSRADMQYF.

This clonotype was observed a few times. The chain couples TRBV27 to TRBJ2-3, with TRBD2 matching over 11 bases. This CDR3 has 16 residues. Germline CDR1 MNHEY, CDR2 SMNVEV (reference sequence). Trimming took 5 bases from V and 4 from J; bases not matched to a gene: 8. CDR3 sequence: CASSKIAGGSSDTQYF. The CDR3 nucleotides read TGTGCCAGCAGTAAAATAGCGGGAGGGAGCTCAGATACGCAGTATTTT.

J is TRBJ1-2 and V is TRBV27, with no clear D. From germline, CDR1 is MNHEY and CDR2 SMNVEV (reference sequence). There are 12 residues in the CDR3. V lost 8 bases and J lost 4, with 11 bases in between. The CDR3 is CASFWFSYGYTF. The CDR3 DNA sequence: TGTGCCAGCTTTTGGTTTTCCTATGGCTACACCTTC.

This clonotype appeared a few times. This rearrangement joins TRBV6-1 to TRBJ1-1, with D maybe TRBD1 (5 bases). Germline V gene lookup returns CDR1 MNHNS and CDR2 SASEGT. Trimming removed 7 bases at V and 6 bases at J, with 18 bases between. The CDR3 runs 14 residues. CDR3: CASIPRGRAPEAFF. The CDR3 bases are TGTGCCAGCATTCCTAGAGGCAGGGCACCTGAAGCTTTCTTT.

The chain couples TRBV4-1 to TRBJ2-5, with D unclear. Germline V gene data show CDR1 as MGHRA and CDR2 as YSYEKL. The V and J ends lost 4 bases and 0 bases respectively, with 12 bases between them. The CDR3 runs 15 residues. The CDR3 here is CASSPRRQNQETQYF. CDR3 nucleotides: TGCGCCAGCAGCCCCAGACGGCAGAACCAAGAGACCCAGTACTTC.